This entry concerns a single T cell receptor (beta chain). Its recognized antigen is unknown. The sample holds no much larger clone one base away, and base qualities are not on file. The sample is drawn from a study of blood T cells in healthy people across ages (dated by TCRdb to about 2015). Regarding the research as a whole: In model experiments, template switching captured roughly one uniquely barcoded TCR beta cDNA molecule for every two T cells. The donors were divided into four age groups: young (average about 16 years), middle-aged (about 40), aged (roughly 66) and long-lived (approximately 74). To track age-related changes in TCR beta repertoire diversity, the study relied on deep sequencing normalized with unique cDNA molecular identifiers. Donors of different ages were randomly distributed across sequencing lanes to avoid experimental bias. Two additional independent replicas of 1 million unique cDNA reads from the same blood draw were analyzed for two donors (one aged 18 to 30 and one aged 80 or older).

What the work shows at the level of the full study, not this receptor alone: Compared with the aged group, the long-lived group had more naive CD4+ T cells, fewer expanded clones and increased TCR diversity, a pattern suggesting age selection. The CMV infection status of donors was not known, potentially confounding age-related changes in expanded clonotypes. Estimates of total diversity based on one million sequenced T cells were considered lower bounds and underestimates. Since profiling was done on bulk unsorted PBMCs, naive and antigen-experienced compartments could not be conclusively compared. The percentage of naive T cells measured by flow cytometry correlated strongly with observed TCR beta diversity. Observed TCR beta diversity per million T cells fell roughly linearly with age, and a significant reduction was already apparent by age around 36.

A distance of 15 bases separates the germline ends of V and J, which lose 2 bases and 6 bases respectively. CDR1 and CDR2, looked up from the germline V gene (reference sequence), are LGHDT and YNNKEL. The CDR3, from cysteine to phenylalanine, totals 15 residues. Here the CDR3 DNA is all that survives: 45 bases in frame from base 1. The donors were under 40 Caucasian individuals from Russia, aged roughly 6 to 100 years, who were systemically healthy. Each donor gave 8 to 10 milliliters of peripheral blood, collected into EDTA-treated Vacutainer tubes. PBMCs were isolated by Ficoll-Paque density-gradient centrifugation, with at least 6 million obtained per sample. Total RNA was extracted from PBMCs with Trizol reagent, with at least 5.5 micrograms obtained per sample. The percentages of naive CD45RAhigh/CD27high T cells were determined by flow cytometry on a PBMC aliquot from every donor. To prepare the library, 5' RACE was applied. The sequencing machine was an Illumina HiSeq 2500. A second roughly 6 to 12 cycle PCR used a sample-barcoded 5' primer and a J-beta primer mix. Each TCR beta cDNA molecule received a unique molecular identifier from a template-switch 5' adaptor carrying 12 random nucleotides. Each sample yielded at least 2.5 million CDR3-containing paired-end reads. First-strand cDNA synthesis was performed from all RNA using the Mint cDNA synthesis kit, with priming by a TRBC-specific oligonucleotide. After uracil-DNA glycosylase treatment, a first 18-cycle PCR used universal primers M1SS and BC2_uni_R on all cDNA. Per the source publication's procedure: For normalization, 1 million high-quality reads, each with a distinct molecular identifier, were randomly selected from each sample. Instead of being binned into consensus sequences, reads with shared molecular identifiers were discarded. MiTCR, set to a Q25 quality threshold and the strictest error-elimination algorithm, was used for CDR3 identification, clonotype clustering and error correction. A nonparametric unseen species model with Euler transformation was used to estimate lower-bound total TCR beta diversity. TCRdb itself trimmed the public reads at Q25 with fastp, ran MiXCR and retained productive beta chains. Rows are combined by CDR3 protein, so each entry shows the most common genes and DNA. For this entry, the V and J calls and clone size follow TCRdb and not the study's own pipeline. The sample records fewer than 2,000,000 distinct CDR3 sequences, roughly 32% of which are singletons. The top ten clonotypes cover around 11% of the sample.

This sequence originates from a woman in her thirties in good health. The chain is assembled from TRBV3-1 and TRBJ2-3, with the identity of the D gene unclear. Material: blood. The DNA sequence reads TGTGCCAGCAGCCAAATGACTTCAACTCGGGATACGCAGTATTTT. It is translated as CASSQMTSTRDTQYF.